Following are 30 T cell receptor beta chains from one sample sequenced in a study of OX40 agonist ivuxolimab in advanced cancers. Produced via immunoSEQ multiplex PCR; TCRdb's table is partial and in-frame only. Of 70,000 to 75,000 clones detected, about 79% appear once; the ten largest clones hold 1.1%. The sample in question was CD4+ or CD8+ T cells sorted from blood, obtained in a trial of the OX40 agonist ivuxolimab. These receptors all come from an adult with an advanced solid tumor such as melanoma, head and neck, liver or kidney cancer.

The V call is TRBV9, the J call TRBJ1-1, with 10 bases that match TRBD1. V lost 3 bases to trimming and J lost 5 bases; unmatched junction nucleotides: 7. The CDR3 extends over 15 amino acids. CDR1 and CDR2 from the germline V gene are SGDLS and YYNGEE. The CDR3 bases are TGTGCCAGCAGCGCTCTCGGACAGGGGGGGACTGAAGCTTTCTTT. It is translated as CASSALGQGGTEAFF.

The rearrangement joins TRBV11-2 to TRBJ2-7, with 13 positions matching TRBD2. The germline gives CDR1 SGHAT, CDR2 FQNNGV. CDR3 length: 15 amino acids. V lost 5 bases, J lost 3 bases, and 4 bases stayed unmatched. CDR3 loop: CASSVGLAGNYEQYF. CDR3 nucleotide sequence: TGTGCCAGCAGCGTGGGACTAGCGGGAAACTACGAGCAGTACTTC.

This chain uses TRBV11-2 with TRBJ2-1; D is unresolved. The CDR3 covers 11 residues. Deletions cut 5 bases from V and 7 bases from J, with 6 bases between. Per the germline V gene, CDR1 is SGHAT and CDR2 is FQNNGV. The CDR3 reads CASSPINEQFF. The CDR3 DNA sequence: TGTGCCAGCAGCCCCATAAATGAGCAGTTCTTC.

The chain has TRBV5-1 and TRBJ2-3, with D unresolved. The CDR3 consists of 13 residues. Trimming pared 0 bases from V and 8 bases from J, leaving 10 bases between. Germline CDR1 SGHRS, CDR2 YFSETQ. DNA for the CDR3: TGCGCCAGCAGCTTGGCGGAGAGTGGTACGCAGTATTTT. This translates into CASSLAESGTQYF.

J is TRBJ1-2 and V is TRBV2; no reliable D call. The germline V and J ends were trimmed by 8 bases and 2 bases, with 12 bases remaining between them. The CDR3 contains 13 residues. CDR1 is SNHLY and CDR2 is FYNNEI in the germline V gene. CDR3 region: CASRRTKNYGYTF. The CDR3 coding sequence is TGTGCCAGCCGCCGGACTAAGAACTATGGCTACACCTTC.

The V call is TRBV5-1, the J call TRBJ1-5; D unresolved. From germline, CDR1 is SGHRS and CDR2 YFSETQ. The V end was cut by 1 base, the J end by 3 bases, with 2 bases between. CDR3 length equals 12 residues. The CDR3 DNA reads as TGCGCCAGCAGCTTGTACAATCAGCCCCAGCATTTT. Amino acid sequence: CASSLYNQPQHF.

The rearrangement links TRBV18 to TRBJ1-1; 7 nucleotides agree with TRBD1. The V and J ends lost 1 base and 2 bases, in that order; junction bases with no gene match: 1. The CDR3 covers 14 residues. Germline V lookup: CDR1 KGHSH, CDR2 LQKENI. The CDR3 sequence is CASSPQGANTEAFF. CDR3 bases: TGTGCCAGCTCACCACAGGGGGCAAACACTGAAGCTTTCTTT. Together with reference TRBV18 and TRBJ1-1, the CDR3 gives the full variable domain: NAGVMQNPRHLVRRRGQEARLRCSPMKGHSHVYWYRQLPEEGLKFMVYLQKENIIDESGMPKERFSAEFPKEGPSILRIQQVVRGDSAAYFCASSPQGANTEAFFGQGTRLTVV.

The chain carries TRBV10-3 and TRBJ2-1, with TRBD1 identical over 8 bases. Per germline, CDR1 ENHRY and CDR2 SYGVKD. With 10 bases clipped from V and 5 bases from J, the junction kept 7 bases outside the gene matches. The CDR3 contains 13 residues. The CDR3 DNA reads TGTGCCAGATCGGACAGGGTGGACAATGAGCAGTTCTTC. Translation gives CARSDRVDNEQFF.

The rearrangement uses TRBV15 and TRBJ1-1; 9 bases are shared with TRBD1. V was pared by 0 bases and J by 6 bases, with 5 bases of the junction left unmatched. Germline values: CDR1 LNHNV, CDR2 YYDKDF (reference sequence). The CDR3 length is 15 residues. CDR3 protein: CATSRDVGQGSEAFF. CDR3 coding DNA: TGTGCCACCAGCAGAGATGTGGGACAGGGCTCTGAAGCTTTCTTT.

The J gene is TRBJ2-1, the V gene TRBV5-1, with 7 nucleotides matching TRBD2. CDR1 SGHRS and CDR2 YFSETQ come from the germline V gene. V shed 4 bases, J shed 5 bases, and the junction held 6 bases outside the gene matches. CDR3 length: 14 amino acids. The CDR3 loop is CASSALRGDNEQFF. DNA for the CDR3: TGCGCCAGCAGCGCGCTTCGGGGGGACAATGAGCAGTTCTTC.

V and J are TRBV7-9 and TRBJ1-1, with 8 bases aligning to TRBD1. Germline CDR1 is SEHNR and CDR2 is FQNEAQ (reference sequence). J was trimmed by 7 bases and V by 4 bases; bases with no gene match: 5. CDR3 length: 13 amino acids. CDR3 loop: CASSYFGQGEAFF. CDR3 in DNA: TGTGCCAGCAGCTACTTCGGACAGGGTGAAGCTTTCTTT.

The gene calls are TRBV6-5 and TRBJ1-1; no clear D. Germline CDR1 and CDR2: MNHEY and SVGAGI. The germline V and J ends were trimmed by 0 bases and 4 bases, with 9 bases remaining between them. The CDR3 length is 14 residues. The CDR3 coding sequence is TGTGCCAGCAGTTACTCGGCCTCTTTCACTGAAGCTTTCTTT. The encoded protein is CASSYSASFTEAFF.

The V and J genes are TRBV11-2 and TRBJ1-4; no reliable D call. V lost 0 bases, J lost 4 bases, and 9 bases lay in between. Germline-derived CDR1 and CDR2 are SGHAT and FQNNGV. CDR3 size: 15 residues. The CDR3 DNA follows: TGTGCCAGCAGCTTAGAAGTCAGGATTAATGAAAAACTGTTTTTT. It encodes CASSLEVRINEKLFF.

The J gene is TRBJ1-1, the V gene TRBV9; D unclear. CDR1 and CDR2 (germline): SGDLS, YYNGEE. This CDR3 is built from 13 residues. The V end was cut by 0 bases, the J end by 0 bases, with 3 bases between. The CDR3: CASSVDLNTEAFF. The DNA of the CDR3 is TGTGCCAGCAGCGTAGATTTGAACACTGAAGCTTTCTTT.

The genes are TRBV7-9 and TRBJ1-4; 10 positions agree with TRBD1. The CDR3 is made up of 14 amino acids. Germline CDR1 is SEHNR and CDR2 is FQNEAQ (reference sequence). The V segment lost 5 bases and the J segment 7 bases; nucleotides outside the gene matches: 4. The DNA for the CDR3 is TGTGCCAGCAGCCGAGACAGGGGGCGTGAAAAACTGTTTTTT. Its translation: CASSRDRGREKLFF.

The rearrangement joins TRBV23-1 to TRBJ2-7; 8 nucleotides match TRBD1. TRBV23-1 is treated as an ORF (open reading frame) with a function not yet certain. V gave up 3 bases and J gave up 4 bases; unmatched junction bases: 8. The CDR3 sequence is 15 residues long. The CDR3 nucleotides read TGCGCCAGCAGTCAGGCCGGGACAGGACAATACGAGCAGTACTTC. This sequence encodes CASSQAGTGQYEQYF.

This clone was detected only once. The V gene is TRBV4-3, the J gene TRBJ1-2, with a weak D call TRBD1 (6 bases). Germline CDR1 LGHNA, CDR2 YSLEER. Trimming took off 2 bases at V and 5 bases at J, with 12 bases between the two ends. The CDR3 has 14 residues. As DNA, the CDR3 is TGCGCCAGCAGCCAACACACAGGGCCTTATGGCTACACCTTC. Its protein is CASSQHTGPYGYTF.

This clone was seen only once. This chain joins TRBV19 and TRBJ1-1, with a weak D call TRBD1 (6 bases). Germline values: CDR1 LNHDA, CDR2 SQIVND (reference sequence). Trimming took 6 bases from V and 0 from J, leaving 17 bases between them. The CDR3 sequence is 16 residues long. The CDR3 reads CASRRAGTSMNTEAFF. In DNA, the CDR3 is TGTGCCAGTAGGAGGGCGGGGACATCCATGAACACTGAAGCTTTCTTT. Full variable domain (missing parts from reference TRBV19 and TRBJ1-1): DGGITQSPKYLFRKEGQNVTLSCEQNLNHDAMYWYRQDPGQGLRLIYYSQIVNDFQKGDIAEGYSVSREKKESFPLTVTSAQKNPTAFYLCASRRAGTSMNTEAFFGQGTRLTVV.

The rearrangement links TRBV5-5 to TRBJ1-1; D is ambiguous. Germline CDR1 is SGHKS and CDR2 is YYEKEE (reference sequence). Trimming cost V 0 bases and J 0 bases, with 3 bases left between them. CDR3 size: 13 residues. This chain's CDR3 is CASSLDVNTEAFF. The CDR3 DNA follows: TGTGCCAGCAGCTTGGATGTGAACACTGAAGCTTTCTTT.

This clone was seen a single time. The rearrangement joins TRBV7-2 to TRBJ1-1, with 8 bases aligning to TRBD1. The CDR3 totals 14 residues. Germline V CDR1 and CDR2: SGHTA, FQGNSA. V was pared by 5 bases and J by 1 base, with 3 bases of the junction left unmatched. The CDR3, as DNA: TGTGCCAGCAGCCCGGACAGGGAGAACACTGAAGCTTTCTTT. Its translation is CASSPDRENTEAFF.

This rearrangement joins TRBV7-7 to TRBJ1-1; unclear D gene. The V and J ends lost 3 bases and 4 bases respectively, with 9 bases between them. This CDR3 region has 13 residues. Germline CDR1 is SSHAT and CDR2 is FNYEAQ (reference sequence). The CDR3 loop reads CASSFSGSTEAFF. In nucleotides, the CDR3 is TGTGCCAGCAGCTTCTCGGGGAGCACTGAAGCTTTCTTT.

This clone occurred a few times. The chain combines TRBV18 with TRBJ2-5; D is ambiguous. CDR1 KGHSH and CDR2 LQKENI come from the germline V gene. CDR3 length: 17 residues. Trimming cost V 1 base and J 2 bases, with 17 bases left between them. The CDR3 bases are TGTGCCAGCTCACCACGACCGGGCCTAATTTCGCAAGAGACCCAGTACTTC. It translates to CASSPRPGLISQETQYF.

The genes are TRBV5-8 and TRBJ2-7; D possibly corresponds to TRBD1 (6 bases). Germline-derived CDR1 and CDR2 are SGHTS and YDEGEE. V lost 0 bases and J lost 4, with 11 bases in between. The length of the CDR3 is 14 residues. CDR3 sequence: CASSLGGLKYEQYF. In DNA form, the CDR3 reads TGTGCCAGCAGCTTGGGGGGGCTAAAGTACGAGCAGTACTTC.

Regarding this clone: Its ends do not fully match the called genes, so a read error is possible. The chain recombines TRBV7-9 with TRBJ2-7; D is perhaps TRBD1 (7 bases). The V gene's germline CDR1 is SEHNR and CDR2 FQNEAQ (reference sequence). The CDR3 runs to 11 residues. The CDR3 DNA follows: TGTGCCAGCAGCGGCGGGACAGCCCAAAACTTC. Encoded protein: CASSGGTAQNF.

V usage is TRBV7-6 and J usage is TRBJ2-6, with no clear D. The ends were cut back, 0 bases at V and 0 bases at J, with 3 bases in the middle. CDR3 length: 15 amino acids. Germline V CDR1 and CDR2: SGHVS, FNYEAQ. This CDR3 reads CASSLATSGANVLTF. CDR3 DNA: TGTGCCAGCAGCTTAGCGACCTCTGGGGCCAACGTCCTGACTTTC. The entire variable domain, with the rest obtained from reference TRBV7-6 and TRBJ2-6, is as follows: GAGVSQSPRYKVTKRGQDVALRCDPISGHVSLYWYRQALGQGPEFLTYFNYEAQQDKSGLPNDRFSAERPEGSISTLTIQRTEQRDSAMYRCASSLATSGANVLTFGAGSRLTVL.

The chain links TRBV7-2 to TRBJ2-5, with D hard to call. V was cut by 5 bases and J by 1 base, with 8 bases left in between. The CDR3 contains 13 residues. CDR1 and CDR2 (germline): SGHTA, FQGNSA. CDR3 sequence (DNA): TGTGCCAGCAGCACCTACAGCCAAGAGACCCAGTACTTC. Amino acids: CASSTYSQETQYF.

Points on this clone: This same CDR3 is encoded by further DNA sequences in the sample. The gene calls are TRBV7-9 and TRBJ1-1; D perhaps matches TRBD1 (6 bases). The CDR3 loop spans 13 amino acids. V was clipped by 3 bases and J by 1 base, with 6 bases between them. CDR1 and CDR2 from the germline V gene are SEHNR and FQNEAQ (reference sequence). CDR3: CASSLDRNTEAFF. DNA of the CDR3: TGTGCCAGCAGCTTGGACAGGAACACTGAAGCTTTCTTT.

This clone was detected only a few times. V and J are TRBV7-2 and TRBJ2-1; 9 positions match TRBD1. Germline CDR1 and CDR2: SGHTA and FQGNSA. J lost 4 bases, V lost 4 bases, and 2 bases had no gene match. The CDR3 covers 14 residues. The CDR3 region is CASSWDRVYNEQFF. Here the CDR3 DNA reads TGTGCCAGCAGCTGGGACAGGGTTTACAATGAGCAGTTCTTC. The full variable domain, with the rest looked up from reference TRBV7-2 and TRBJ2-1, is GAGVSQSPSNKVTEKGKDVELRCDPISGHTALYWYRQSLGQGLEFLIYFQGNSAPDKSGLPSDRFSAERTGGSVSTLTIQRTQQEDSAVYLCASSWDRVYNEQFFGPGTRLTVL.

The CDR3 DNA follows: TGCGCCAGCAGAGTCCAGGGTGGCGGAAACACCATATATTTT. It encodes CASRVQGGGNTIYF. The J gene is TRBJ1-3, the V gene TRBV10-2; a weak D match, TRBD1 (5 bases). This CDR3 is built from 14 residues. V dropped 6 bases and J dropped 4 bases, with 13 bases sitting between them. CDR1 WSHSY and CDR2 SAAADI come from the germline V gene.

This sequence joins TRBV7-8 and TRBJ1-6, with TRBD1 identical over 7 bases. The CDR3 has 15 amino acids. Looked up from germline, CDR1 is SGHVS and CDR2 is FQNEAQ. V was pared by 5 bases and J by 10 bases, with 11 bases of the junction left unmatched. The CDR3 loop is CASSDETGLGSPLHF. Here the CDR3 DNA reads TGTGCCAGCAGCGACGAGACAGGGTTGGGGTCACCCCTCCACTTT.